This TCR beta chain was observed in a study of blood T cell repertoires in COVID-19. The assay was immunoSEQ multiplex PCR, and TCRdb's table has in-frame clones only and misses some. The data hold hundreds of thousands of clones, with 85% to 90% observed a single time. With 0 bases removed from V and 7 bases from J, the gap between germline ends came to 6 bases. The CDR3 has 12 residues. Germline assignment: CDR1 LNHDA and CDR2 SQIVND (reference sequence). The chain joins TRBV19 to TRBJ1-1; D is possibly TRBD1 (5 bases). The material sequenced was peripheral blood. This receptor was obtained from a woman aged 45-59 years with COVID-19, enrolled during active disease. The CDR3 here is CASSIDTGEAFF. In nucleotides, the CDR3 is TGTGCCAGTAGTATAGACACAGGTGAAGCTTTCTTT.